The rows below give T cell receptor beta chains drawn from one sample of a study of CD8 T cells in ankylosing spondylitis. TCRdb ran MiXCR on the 5' RACE reads and lists one entry per CDR3 protein. The repertoire holds roughly 300,000 distinct CDR3 sequences, with roughly 8% as singletons. Sequencing was performed on blood, either unsorted or a sorted T cell fraction (not recorded which). The receptors derive from a male donor with ankylosing spondylitis. The CDR3 runs from the conserved cysteine through the conserved F or W. D genes are given only for firm matches. Clone size is stated in some rows and not others, as once, few, many or a class when expanded.

j_call,v_call,d_call,clone_size,cdr3_nt,cdr3_aa
TRBJ2-7,TRBV6-1,NA,NA,TGTGCCAGCCACGCCGGTGTCTACGAGCAGTACTTC,CASHAGVYEQYF
TRBJ2-5,TRBV9,NA,NA,TGTGCCAGCAGCCTAGATCCCCAGGGGACCCAGTACTTC,CASSLDPQGTQYF
TRBJ1-1,TRBV6-1,NA,few,TGTGCCAGCCATGACCTAAGGGCCACTGAAGCTTTCTTT,CASHDLRATEAFF
TRBJ2-1,TRBV24-1,TRBD2,NA,TGTGCCACCAGTGAGCAACCGGGACTAGCGGGATATGCGCAGTTCTTC,CATSEQPGLAGYAQFF
TRBJ2-5,TRBV2,NA,NA,TGTGCCAGCAGCGACACTAGACGCCAAGAGACCCAGTACTTC,CASSDTRRQETQYF
TRBJ2-7,TRBV18,NA,NA,TGTGCCAGCTCCCCAGCGACAGATTCCTCCTACGAGCAGTACTTC,CASSPATDSSYEQYF
TRBJ1-2,TRBV29-1,NA,NA,TGCAGCGTTGAAGGTCCCACAGGGTCTGGCTACACCTTC,CSVEGPTGSGYTF
TRBJ2-3,TRBV5-1,NA,NA,TGCGCCAGCAGCTTGAGTCTAATTACAGATATGCAGTATTTT,CASSLSLITDMQYF
TRBJ2-6,TRBV29-1,NA,few,TGCAGTGTCCAGGGGACTGGGGCCAACGTCCTGACTTTC,CSVQGTGANVLTF
TRBJ2-1,TRBV5-1,TRBD2,NA,TGCGCCAGCAGCTTGTTCACTAGCGGGAGTTACAATGAGCAGTTCTTC,CASSLFTSGSYNEQFF
TRBJ2-7,TRBV12-3/TRBV12-4,NA,many,TGTGCCAGCAGTTTAGGGCGGGACTACGAGCAGTACTTC,CASSLGRDYEQYF
TRBJ2-1,TRBV20-1,NA,few,TGCAGTGCCACTTTCGTCTACAATGAGCAGTTCTTC,CSATFVYNEQFF
TRBJ2-2,TRBV12-3/TRBV12-4,NA,many,TGTGCCAGCAGGTCGAGGATAAACACCGGGGAGCTGTTTTTT,CASRSRINTGELFF
TRBJ1-5,TRBV6-5,TRBD1,many,TGTGCCAGCAGTTACAGGGACAGTCGAAATCAGCCCCAGCATTTT,CASSYRDSRNQPQHF
TRBJ2-2,TRBV2,NA,NA,TGTGCCAGCAGAGGCCAAAACACCGGGGAGCTGTTTTTT,CASRGQNTGELFF
TRBJ2-2,TRBV4-1,NA,many,TGCGCCAGCAGCCTAGGTCCCATGCGGGGAGGCGCGGACACCGGGGAGCTGTTTTTT,CASSLGPMRGGADTGELFF
TRBJ1-5,TRBV2,NA,NA,TGTGCCAGCAGTGGCTCTGATCAGCCCCAGCATTTT,CASSGSDQPQHF
TRBJ2-7,TRBV7-7,TRBD1,NA,TGTGCTAGCAGCCAGGGGACAGATAACCTCTACGAGCAGTACTTC,CASSQGTDNLYEQYF
TRBJ1-5,TRBV30,NA,NA,TGTGCCTGGGCGCAGGCCCGAAGTCAGCCCCAGCATTTT,CAWAQARSQPQHF
TRBJ2-2,TRBV29-1,NA,NA,TGCAGCGTTAGGATCTTTGGAACCGGGGAGCTGTTTTTT,CSVRIFGTGELFF
TRBJ2-1,TRBV5-1,TRBD2,NA,TGCGCCAGCAGCGAGACTAGCGGGACCAATGAGCAGTTCTTC,CASSETSGTNEQFF
TRBJ2-7,TRBV24-1,TRBD1,few,TGTGCCACCAGTGACTCCCCCTTGCAGTTAGGGACAGGGGGCTGCGAGCAGTACTTC,CATSDSPLQLGTGGCEQYF
TRBJ1-5,TRBV28,TRBD1,NA,TGTGCCATCCACCGGGACAGGGGGCTTAACGATCAGCCCCAGCATTTT,CAIHRDRGLNDQPQHF
TRBJ2-1,TRBV7-2,NA,many,TGTGCCAGCAGCTTAGGGACAGTAACCTACAATGAGCAGTTCTTC,CASSLGTVTYNEQFF
TRBJ2-7,TRBV20-1,TRBD1,few,TGCAGTGCTCTTTTCCCCGGGACAGGGGCTTTATACGAGCAGTACTTC,CSALFPGTGALYEQYF
TRBJ1-1,TRBV29-1,NA,many,TGCAGCGACCCCCGGGCTCGGAACACTGAAGCTTTCTTT,CSDPRARNTEAFF
TRBJ2-1,TRBV5-1,TRBD1,few,TGCGCCAGCAGCTACCTACCAGGGGGAAACTCCTACAATGAGCAGTTCTTC,CASSYLPGGNSYNEQFF
TRBJ2-5,TRBV20-1,TRBD1,NA,TGCAGTGCTAGGGGGACAGTCGAAGAGACCCAGTACTTC,CSARGTVEETQYF
TRBJ2-1,TRBV6-2/TRBV6-3,TRBD1,few,TGTGCCAGCAGTCCCGGGACAGGGTCGGACCAGTTCTTC,CASSPGTGSDQFF
TRBJ1-6,TRBV7-9,NA,NA,TGTGCCAGCAGCTCCGCGTATAATTCACCCCTCCACTTT,CASSSAYNSPLHF
TRBJ1-6,TRBV9,NA,few,TGTGCCAGCAGCCCCAAAGGGACAACACTCTCCTATAATTCACCCCTCCACTTT,CASSPKGTTLSYNSPLHF
TRBJ2-1,TRBV10-3,NA,many,TGTGCCATCAGTGAAGGCTACAATGAGCAGTTCTTC,CAISEGYNEQFF
TRBJ1-6,TRBV4-1,TRBD1,few,TGCGCCAGCAGCCACCAGGGGGCGGATAATTCACCCCTCCACTTT,CASSHQGADNSPLHF
TRBJ2-2,TRBV10-1,TRBD2,few,TGCGCCAGCAGCCGACTAGCGGGAGCCCCCACCGGGGAGCTGTTTTTT,CASSRLAGAPTGELFF
TRBJ2-5,TRBV3-1,NA,NA,TGTGCCAGCAGCCAAGATGTGGGAGACCAAGAGACCCAGTACTTC,CASSQDVGDQETQYF
TRBJ2-7,TRBV28,TRBD1,NA,TGTGCCAGCAGTATGCGACCAGGACAGGACTACGAGCAGTACTTC,CASSMRPGQDYEQYF
TRBJ2-2,TRBV19,TRBD1,few,TGTGCCAGTAGGGGGACAGGGGCCACCGGGGAGCTGTTTTTT,CASRGTGATGELFF
TRBJ1-1,TRBV7-3,TRBD1,NA,TGTGCCAGCAGCCCAGGGACAGCGGGCGTGGCTTTCTTT,CASSPGTAGVAFF
TRBJ1-3,TRBV7-9,TRBD1,few,TGTGCCAGCACCGAGGGGGACAGCAACACCATATATTTT,CASTEGDSNTIYF
TRBJ2-7,TRBV29-1,TRBD1,NA,TGCAGCGTCCCGGGACAGGAGTCGTACGAGCAGTACTTC,CSVPGQESYEQYF
TRBJ1-1,TRBV7-9,NA,many,TGTGCCAGCAGAGAGGGACCTAACACTGAAGCTTTCTTT,CASREGPNTEAFF
TRBJ2-5,TRBV29-1,TRBD2,many,TGCAGCGTCAGGACTAGCTTGGAGACCCAGTACTTC,CSVRTSLETQYF
TRBJ2-7,TRBV19,NA,NA,TGTGCCTTCGGACTACGTCAAGACGAGCAGTACTTC,CAFGLRQDEQYF
TRBJ2-3,TRBV9,NA,many,TGTGCCAGCAGCCCAGGGGGGGAGAGCACAGATACGCAGTATTTT,CASSPGGESTDTQYF
TRBJ1-1,TRBV25-1,NA,few,TGTGCCAGCAGTGCCCTAGGCGGGGAGAATACTGAAGCTTTCTTT,CASSALGGENTEAFF
TRBJ2-1,TRBV27,NA,few,TGTGCCAGCTGCTCGGGCGGAAGGGCGTGGAATGAGCAGTTCTTC,CASCSGGRAWNEQFF
TRBJ2-3,TRBV5-1,NA,many,TGCGCCAGCAGCTTGAACGACGGTAGCACAGATACGCAGTATTTT,CASSLNDGSTDTQYF
TRBJ2-3,TRBV20-1,TRBD2,many,TGCAGTGCTAGAGATCTCCTAGCGGGGTGGGCAGATACGCAGTATTTT,CSARDLLAGWADTQYF
TRBJ2-7,TRBV29-1,NA,many,TGCAGCGTTGATAGCGCGGACTCCTACGAGCAGTACTTC,CSVDSADSYEQYF
TRBJ2-1,TRBV12-3/TRBV12-4,TRBD2,many,TGTGCCAGCAGCCCACTAGCGGGAGTAACCGGTGAGCAGTTCTTC,CASSPLAGVTGEQFF
TRBJ2-7,TRBV5-1,NA,once,TGCGCCAGCAGTCGCGACGGAGCGCGAGGGATCTACGAGCAGTACTTC,CASSRDGARGIYEQYF
TRBJ1-5,TRBV6-1,TRBD1,NA,TGTGCCAGTGCCGGACAGGGCTATCAGCCCCAGCATTTT,CASAGQGYQPQHF
TRBJ1-2,TRBV5-1,TRBD1,few,TGCGCCAGCAGCTCGACAGGGAGTCTCGACTATGGCTACACCTTC,CASSSTGSLDYGYTF
TRBJ1-1,TRBV7-9,TRBD1,few,TGTGCCAGCAGCCGAGACAGGGGCGATGAAGCTTTCTTT,CASSRDRGDEAFF